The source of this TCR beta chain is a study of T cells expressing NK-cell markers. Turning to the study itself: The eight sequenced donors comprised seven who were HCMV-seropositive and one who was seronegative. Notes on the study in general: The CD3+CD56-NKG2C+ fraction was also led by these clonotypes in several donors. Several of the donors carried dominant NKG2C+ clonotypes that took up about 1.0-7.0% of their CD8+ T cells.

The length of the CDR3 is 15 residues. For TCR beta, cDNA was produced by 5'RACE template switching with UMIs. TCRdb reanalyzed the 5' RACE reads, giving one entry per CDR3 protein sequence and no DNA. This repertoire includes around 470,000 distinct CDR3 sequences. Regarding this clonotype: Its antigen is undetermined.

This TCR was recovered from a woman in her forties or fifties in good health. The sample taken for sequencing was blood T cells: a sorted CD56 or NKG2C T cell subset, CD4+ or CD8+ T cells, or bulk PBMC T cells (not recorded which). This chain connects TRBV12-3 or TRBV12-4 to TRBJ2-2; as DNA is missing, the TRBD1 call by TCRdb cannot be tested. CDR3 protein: CASRRQGGGTGELFF.